These 5 T cell receptor beta chains share one sample of origin, sequenced in a study of cytomegalovirus exposure and HLA in healthy donors. Use of 60 Vbeta and 13 Jbeta primers characterized the PCR. Using immunoSEQ multiplex PCR, the repertoire was profiled, and TCRdb retains in-frame clones only, with some absent. Of some 180,000 clones listed, 65% to 85% were seen once; the top ten hold approximately 2.9%. Material for sequencing was PBMCs. All receptors come from a female donor in good health and CMV-seronegative.

This clone has more than one count but fewer than ten. V gene TRBV15 combines with J gene TRBJ1-2; 11 bases are a match to TRBD1. The germline V gene has CDR1 LNHNV and CDR2 YYDKDF (reference sequence). Losses at the gene ends were 0 bases for V and 4 bases for J; bases not matched to a gene: 7. This CDR3 has 17 amino acids. CDR3 in amino acids: CATSREHTGTGGYGYTF. CDR3 bases: TGTGCCACCAGCAGAGAACATACCGGGACAGGGGGCTATGGCTACACCTTC. Using reference TRBV15 and TRBJ1-2 for the parts outside the CDR3, the full variable domain is DAMVIQNPRYQVTQFGKPVTLSCSQTLNHNVMYWYQQKSSQAPKLLFHYYDKDFNNEADTPDNFQSRRPNTSFCFLDIRSPGLGDTAMYLCATSREHTGTGGYGYTFGSGTRLTVV.

This clone has more than one count but fewer than ten. The V and J genes are TRBV6-5 and TRBJ2-3, with TRBD2 identical over 11 bases. Trimming removed 2 bases from V and 5 bases from J; junction bases left unmatched: 3. The CDR3 has 15 residues. Germline V gene sequence: CDR1 MNHEY, CDR2 SVGAGI. CDR3 coding DNA: TGTGCCAGCAGTTACCTTGGACTAGCGGGAGATACGCAGTATTTT. Translated: CASSYLGLAGDTQYF.

J is TRBJ2-7 and V is TRBV27; 9 bases match TRBD2. The germline gives CDR1 MNHEY, CDR2 SMNVEV (reference sequence). V gave up 6 bases and J gave up 0 bases; unmatched junction bases: 6. This CDR3 comprises 15 residues. In nucleotides, the CDR3 is TGTGCCAGCAGAACACCTAGCGGGAACTCCTACGAGCAGTACTTC. Translated, it gives CASRTPSGNSYEQYF.

The rearrangement links TRBV7-9 to TRBJ2-3; the match to TRBD1 covers 7 bases. Germline V gene lookup returns CDR1 SEHNR and CDR2 FQNEAQ (reference sequence). The CDR3 has 17 amino acids. Trimming took 1 base from V and 1 from J; bases not matched to a gene: 8. The CDR3 DNA is TGTGCCAGCAGCTTAGATTTTAGGCAGGGGGGCACAGATACGCAGTATTTT. Protein: CASSLDFRQGGTDTQYF.

The chain combines TRBV9 with TRBJ1-2; D is unclear. From germline, CDR1 is SGDLS and CDR2 YYNGEE. The CDR3 spans 14 residues. The germline V and J ends were trimmed by 4 bases and 1 base, with 11 bases remaining between them. CDR3 residues: CASSTYLSNYGYTF. The CDR3 DNA follows: TGTGCCAGCAGCACCTACCTAAGTAACTATGGCTACACCTTC.